The 25 T cell receptor beta chains presented below share a single source sample, sequenced in a study of blood T cell repertoires in COVID-19. Clones were read by immunoSEQ multiplex PCR, and TCRdb kept only the in-frame ones, dropping some. The profile shows 150,000 to 200,000 clones, about 85% of them singletons. The material sequenced was peripheral blood. All receptors derive from an older man with COVID-19, enrolled during active disease.

V usage is TRBV29-1 and J usage is TRBJ1-2; D remains unclear. The CDR3 has 12 residues. V lost 1 base to trimming and J lost 4 bases, with 7 bases between them. Germline lookup yields CDR1 SQVTM and CDR2 ANQGSEA. The CDR3 DNA reads TGCAGCGTTGAAGCGGGGTCCTATGGCTACACCTTC. This encodes CSVEAGSYGYTF.

This rearrangement joins TRBV7-3 to TRBJ2-3, with 15 bases matching TRBD2. The junction had 13 bases not matched to a gene; V was cut back by 0 bases and J by 6 bases. Germline assignment: CDR1 SGHTA and CDR2 FQGTGA. This CDR3 has 20 residues. Here the CDR3 reads CASSLTRPSGLAGGRDTQYF. The CDR3 DNA follows: TGTGCCAGCAGCTTAACCAGACCCTCGGGACTAGCGGGGGGCAGGGATACGCAGTATTTT. The full variable domain, its missing parts supplied by reference TRBV7-3 and TRBJ2-3, is GAGVSQTPSNKVTEKGKYVELRCDPISGHTALYWYRQSLGQGPEFLIYFQGTGAADDSGLPNDRFFAVRPEGSVSTLKIQRTERGDSAVYLCASSLTRPSGLAGGRDTQYFGPGTRLTVL.

V is TRBV7-8 and J is TRBJ1-2, with 9 bases that match TRBD1. Germline V CDR1 and CDR2: SGHVS, FQNEAQ. This CDR3 region has 14 residues. Trimming cost V 4 bases and J 7 bases; bases outside gene matches: 7. In nucleotides, the CDR3 is TGTGCCAGCAGCTCCGGGACAGGGATTGGTGGCTACACCTTC. Its translation: CASSSGTGIGGYTF.

This chain's CDR3 is CASSQGVNEQYF. The DNA for the CDR3 is TGTGCCAGCAGCCAGGGAGTCAACGAGCAGTACTTC. The chain is built from TRBV3-1 (or the pseudogene TRBV3-2) and TRBJ2-7; tentative D call: TRBD2 (5 bases). Germline V gives CDR1 LGHDT, CDR2 YNNKEL (reference sequence). This CDR3 contains 12 residues. Trimming removed 3 bases at V and 5 bases at J, with 8 bases between.

The chain combines TRBV7-3 with TRBJ2-1; maybe TRBD2 (6 bases). This CDR3 spans 14 amino acids. Germline values: CDR1 SGHTA, CDR2 FQGTGA. Trimming removed 5 bases at V and 2 bases at J, with 10 bases between. For the CDR3, the DNA is TGTGCCAGCAGCCGGGACTCGACCTACAATGAGCAGTTCTTC. It codes for CASSRDSTYNEQFF.

V usage is TRBV5-1 and J usage is TRBJ1-6; D is uncertain. The germline V gene has CDR1 SGHRS and CDR2 YFSETQ. The CDR3 contains 15 residues. V gave up 0 bases and J gave up 4 bases, with 8 bases separating them. DNA of the CDR3: TGCGCCAGCAGCTTGGCAACTGCTTATAATTCACCCCTCCACTTT. Encoded protein: CASSLATAYNSPLHF.

This clone was seen a few times. The V gene is TRBV2, the J gene TRBJ1-1; maybe TRBD1 (6 bases). V gave up 4 bases and J gave up 5 bases, with 11 bases separating them. Germline CDR1 and CDR2: SNHLY and FYNNEI. The CDR3 extends over 13 amino acids. The CDR3 DNA is TGTGCCAGCAGTGCCCAGGGGCGGACTGAAGCTTTCTTT. Translation: CASSAQGRTEAFF.

J is TRBJ1-1 and V is TRBV6-5; weak D call: TRBD1 (6 bases). Germline loops: CDR1 MNHEY, CDR2 SVGAGI. The V and J ends lost 2 bases and 2 bases respectively, with 9 bases between them. The CDR3 runs to 14 residues. Here the CDR3 reads CASSYRGQNTEAFF. CDR3 sequence (DNA): TGTGCCAGCAGTTACCGGGGACAAAACACTGAAGCTTTCTTT.

This chain uses TRBV12-3 or TRBV12-4 with TRBJ1-4; 7 bases are shared with TRBD1. With 6 bases clipped from V and 7 bases from J, the junction kept 5 bases outside the gene matches. This CDR3 contains 13 residues. The CDR3 protein is CASRPGGGEKLFF. Here the CDR3 DNA reads TGTGCCAGCAGACCAGGGGGTGGTGAAAAACTGTTTTTT.

This clone was counted a few times. This rearrangement joins TRBV5-1 to TRBJ1-6; 8 bases map to TRBD1. The germline gives CDR1 SGHRS, CDR2 YFSETQ. J gave up 4 bases and V 2 bases, and 8 bases lay outside the gene matches. CDR3 length equals 17 residues. The CDR3 spells CASSLTGTGTYNSPLHF. DNA for the CDR3: TGCGCCAGCAGCTTAACCGGGACAGGAACATATAATTCACCCCTCCACTTT.

This chain connects TRBV27 to TRBJ1-1, with D possibly being TRBD1 (5 bases). Per germline, CDR1 MNHEY and CDR2 SMNVEV (reference sequence). With 1 base removed from V and 5 bases from J, the gap between germline ends came to 8 bases. This CDR3 region has 13 residues. The CDR3 region has the DNA TGTGCCAGCAGTTTATTTCGGGGGACTGAAGCTTTCTTT. Residues: CASSLFRGTEAFF.

Worth noting for this clone: This same CDR3 is encoded by further DNA sequences in the sample. This chain uses TRBV19 with TRBJ1-5; D not certain. V lost 3 bases and J 2 bases, leaving 11 bases between the germline ends. The CDR3 runs to 15 residues. Germline assignment: CDR1 LNHDA and CDR2 SQIVND (reference sequence). CDR3 nucleotides: TGTGCCAGTAGTATTGGAGGTACGGGCAATCAGCCCCAGCATTTT. The encoded protein is CASSIGGTGNQPQHF.

The V and J genes are TRBV28 and TRBJ2-7, with a possible D match to TRBD2 (6 bases). V was clipped by 6 bases and J by 6 bases, with 15 bases between them. Germline assignment: CDR1 MDHEN and CDR2 SYDVKM. This CDR3 is built from 13 residues. The CDR3 region is CASRGDGGSEQYF. CDR3 sequence (DNA): TGTGCCAGCAGGGGGGACGGGGGAAGCGAGCAGTACTTC. The variable domain in full, with the rest retrieved from reference TRBV28 and TRBJ2-7, is DVKVTQSSRYLVKRTGEKVFLECVQDMDHENMFWYRQDPGLGLRLIYFSYDVKMKEKGDIPEGYSVSREKKERFSLILESASTNQTSMYLCASRGDGGSEQYFGPGTRLTVT.

In this sample, this clone turned up once. V usage is TRBV6-2 or TRBV6-3 and J usage is TRBJ2-5; a possible D gene is TRBD2 (6 bases). This CDR3 contains 15 residues. Trimming took off 0 bases at V and 1 base at J, with 9 bases between the two ends. Germline V CDR1 and CDR2: MNHEY, SVGEGT. The CDR3 region is CASSYSSSGQETQYF. In DNA form, the CDR3 reads TGTGCCAGCAGTTACTCGAGTAGCGGCCAAGAGACCCAGTACTTC.

In nucleotides, the CDR3 is TGTGCCAGCAGCCGGGAGAGCAGGGGGGCCAAAGATACGCAGTATTTT. This encodes CASSRESRGAKDTQYF. This chain connects TRBV6-2 or TRBV6-3 to TRBJ2-3, with D perhaps matching TRBD1 (7 bases). V was shortened by 6 bases and J by 5 bases, with 21 bases between the two germline ends. CDR3 size: 16 residues. In germline, CDR1 is MNHEY, CDR2 SVGEGT.

The chain uses TRBV4-1 and TRBJ2-3; tentatively, D is TRBD2 (7 bases). V shed 0 bases and J shed 4 bases, with 14 bases lying between them. CDR1 is MGHRA, CDR2 YSYEKL, per germline. This CDR3 comprises 16 residues. CDR3 bases: TGCGCCAGCAGCCAAGATTGGGGGGGGGCCCCAGATACGCAGTATTTT. Translating it yields CASSQDWGGAPDTQYF.

CDR3 protein: CASRLDPRGLVTGELFF. CDR3 bases: TGTGCAAGTCGCTTAGATCCCAGGGGGCTGGTCACCGGGGAGCTGTTTTTT. The chain recombines TRBV12-2 with TRBJ2-2; TRBD1, as called in the table, went unchecked against the DNA. TRBV12-2 is a pseudogene locus. The CDR3 is 17 amino acids.

This chain connects TRBV25-1 to TRBJ2-7, with D uncertain. The ends were cut back, 1 base at V and 3 bases at J, with 7 bases in the middle. The CDR3 consists of 13 residues. Germline CDR1 reads MGHDK; CDR2 reads SYGVNS. In DNA, the CDR3 is TGTGCCAGCAGTGAATGGCCGAACTACGAGCAGTACTTC. It translates to CASSEWPNYEQYF.

The gene calls are TRBV7-9 and TRBJ1-2; 10 bases match TRBD1. Germline assignment: CDR1 SEHNR and CDR2 FQNEAQ (reference sequence). V shed 8 bases, J shed 0 bases, and the junction held 3 bases outside the gene matches. The CDR3 totals 14 residues. CDR3 nucleotide sequence: TGTGCCAGCTGGGGGACAGGGGCTAACTATGGCTACACCTTC. This encodes CASWGTGANYGYTF.

J is TRBJ2-3 and V is TRBV7-3; TRBD2 matches at 11 bases. CDR1 SGHTA and CDR2 FQGTGA come from the germline V gene. Trimming cost V 1 base and J 0 bases; bases outside gene matches: 9. This CDR3 region has 19 residues. The CDR3, as DNA: TGTGCCAGCAGCTTAAAAGGGCTAGCGGGGGGTAAAAGCACAGATACGCAGTATTTT. Translation gives CASSLKGLAGGKSTDTQYF. Variable domain in full (rest from reference TRBV7-3 and TRBJ2-3): GAGVSQTPSNKVTEKGKYVELRCDPISGHTALYWYRQSLGQGPEFLIYFQGTGAADDSGLPNDRFFAVRPEGSVSTLKIQRTERGDSAVYLCASSLKGLAGGKSTDTQYFGPGTRLTVL.

This chain uses TRBV23-1 with TRBJ1-4; unclear D gene. TRBV23-1 is filed as an ORF, its function uncertain. Trimming shortened V by 4 bases and J by 0 bases, and 24 bases separated the two germline ends. CDR3 length equals 20 residues. The CDR3: CASSPEDYDSCPATNEKLFF. CDR3 nucleotide sequence: TGCGCCAGCAGTCCGGAAGACTATGACTCTTGCCCTGCAACTAATGAAAAACTGTTTTTT.

The chain is built from TRBV10-3 and TRBJ1-2, with 7 bases fitting TRBD1. From germline, CDR1 is ENHRY and CDR2 SYGVKD. CDR3 length equals 13 residues. V lost 7 bases to trimming and J lost 6 bases; unmatched junction nucleotides: 8. CDR3 sequence: CAINRDREDGYTF. CDR3 in DNA: TGTGCCATCAATCGAGACAGGGAGGATGGCTACACCTTC.

This rearrangement joins TRBV18 to TRBJ2-2; TRBD1 agrees at 7 bases. CDR3 length: 14 residues. CDR1 and CDR2 from the germline V gene are KGHSH and LQKENI. V gave up 2 bases and J gave up 8 bases; unmatched junction bases: 5. The CDR3 region has the DNA TGTGCCAGCTCACCAGTCCCGGGACAGGGGGAGCTGTTTTTT. Protein product: CASSPVPGQGELFF.

V usage is TRBV21-1 and J usage is TRBJ1-4; the D call of TRBD1 is as the table states it, not checked on the DNA. TRBV21-1 is shown as a pseudogene. CDR3 size: 14 residues. Here the CDR3 reads CASSKVTGHEKLFF. CDR3 nucleotides: TGTGCCAGCAGCAAAGTAACAGGCCACGAAAAACTGTTTTTT.

The V gene is TRBV29-1, the J gene TRBJ2-2, with D perhaps matching TRBD1 (6 bases). This CDR3 comprises 13 residues. Germline V gives CDR1 SQVTM, CDR2 ANQGSEA. Trimming took off 7 bases at V and 5 bases at J, with 14 bases between the two ends. The CDR3 DNA is TGCAGCGGGGGGCAGGGCTCGACCGGGGAGCTGTTTTTT. Protein: CSGGQGSTGELFF.